Sequencing of this TCR beta chain was carried out in a study of response to subunit inactivated influenza vaccine. Study-wide findings and caveats: Authors suggested each seasonal flu vaccination may recruit only limited numbers of new T cells.

Details on this clonotype: As yet, its antigen is unknown.

Germline V CDR1 and CDR2: DFQATT, SNEGSKA (reference sequence). The V segment lost 6 bases and the J segment 8 bases; nucleotides outside the gene matches: 10. This CDR3 region has 12 residues. TCRdb itself ran the RT-PCR reads through MiXCR, one entry per CDR3 protein. The data contain 650,000 to 800,000 distinct CDR3 sequences, 11% to 15% of them singletons. The chain employs TRBV20-1 and TRBJ2-7, with 7 nucleotides matching TRBD1. This TCR derives from a middle-aged man who received an inactivated influenza vaccine. The sample in question was PBMCs from blood, obtained less than 15 days before vaccination. The CDR3 DNA follows: TGCAGTGCCTTCCGCACAGGGGAGAAGCAGTACTTC. It is translated as CSAFRTGEKQYF.